This passage covers 2 T cell receptor beta chains from one sample sequenced in a study of technical replicates of blood from a handful of donors (dated by TCRdb to the late 2010s). Library prep was done by the immunoSEQ multiplex PCR assay. This is the immuneACCESS table as TCRdb keeps it, with only in-frame sequences that have V and J called. A part of the clones is gone; compared with another copy, unresolved V genes explain less than half, and the rest is unexplained. This sample is represented by about 84,000 clones; around 93% of them were singletons. About 0.23% of the sample is held by the ten biggest clonotypes. Sequenced: T cells isolated from PBMCs. Source of these receptors: a human donor in good health.

This sequence joins TRBV7-3 and TRBJ2-1; TRBD2 matches 9 bases. CDR1 SGHTA and CDR2 FQGTGA come from the germline V gene. The CDR3 is 17 amino acids. V lost 2 bases, J lost 10 bases, and 15 bases stayed unmatched. CDR3 sequence: CASSLSGTAGGLGEQFF. In DNA, the CDR3 is TGTGCCAGCAGCTTATCGGGTACGGCGGGGGGGCTCGGGGAGCAGTTCTTC.

This clone showed up just once. V and J are TRBV6-1 and TRBJ2-3; 9 bases line up with TRBD2. V dropped 1 base and J dropped 6; count of bases not matched to a gene: 8. CDR1 and CDR2 from the germline V gene are MNHNS and SASEGT. This CDR3 spans 16 amino acids. CDR3 region: CASSEEAGGPADTQYF. The CDR3 region has the DNA TGTGCCAGCAGTGAAGAGGCGGGAGGGCCTGCCGATACGCAGTATTTT.